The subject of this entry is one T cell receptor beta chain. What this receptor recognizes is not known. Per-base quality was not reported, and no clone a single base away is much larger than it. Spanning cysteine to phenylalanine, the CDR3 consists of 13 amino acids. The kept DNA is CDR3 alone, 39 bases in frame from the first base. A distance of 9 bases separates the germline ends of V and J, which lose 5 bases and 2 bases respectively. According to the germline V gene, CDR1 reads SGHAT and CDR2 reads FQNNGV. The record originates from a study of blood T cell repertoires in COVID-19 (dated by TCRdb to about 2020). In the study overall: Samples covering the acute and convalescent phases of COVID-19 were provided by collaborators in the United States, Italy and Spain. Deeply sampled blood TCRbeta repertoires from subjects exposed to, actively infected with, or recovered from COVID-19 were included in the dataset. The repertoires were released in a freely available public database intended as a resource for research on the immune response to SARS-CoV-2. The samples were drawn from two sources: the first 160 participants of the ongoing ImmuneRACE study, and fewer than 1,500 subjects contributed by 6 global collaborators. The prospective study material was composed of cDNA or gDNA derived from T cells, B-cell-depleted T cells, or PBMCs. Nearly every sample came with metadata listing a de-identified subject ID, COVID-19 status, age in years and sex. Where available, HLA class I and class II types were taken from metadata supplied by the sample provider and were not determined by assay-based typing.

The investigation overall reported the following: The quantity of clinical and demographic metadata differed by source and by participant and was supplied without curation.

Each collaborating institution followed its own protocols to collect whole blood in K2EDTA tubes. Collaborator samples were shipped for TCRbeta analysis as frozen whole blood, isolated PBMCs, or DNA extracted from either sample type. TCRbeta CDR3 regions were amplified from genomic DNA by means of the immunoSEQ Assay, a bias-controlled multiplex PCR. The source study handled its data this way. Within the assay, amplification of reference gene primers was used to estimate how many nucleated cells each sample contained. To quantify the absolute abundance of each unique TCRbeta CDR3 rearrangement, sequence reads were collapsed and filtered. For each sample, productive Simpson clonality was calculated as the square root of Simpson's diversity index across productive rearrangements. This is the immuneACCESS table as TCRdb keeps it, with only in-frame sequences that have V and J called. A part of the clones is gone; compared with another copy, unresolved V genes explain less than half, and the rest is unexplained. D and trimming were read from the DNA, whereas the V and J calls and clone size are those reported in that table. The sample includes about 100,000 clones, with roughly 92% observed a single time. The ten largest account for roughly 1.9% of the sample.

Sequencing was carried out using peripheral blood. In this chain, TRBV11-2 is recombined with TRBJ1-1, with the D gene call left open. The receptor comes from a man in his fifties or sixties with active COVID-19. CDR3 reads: CASSLLINTEAFF. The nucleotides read TGTGCCAGCAGCCTCCTTATTAACACTGAAGCTTTCTTT.